This is a list of T cell receptor beta chains from one sample in a study of post-analysis software for immune sequencing data. TCRdb redid the calling of the PCR reads with MiXCR, one entry per CDR3 protein. This sample yields 450,000 to 650,000 distinct CDR3 sequences, of which 44% are seen a single time; under 2% belongs to the top ten. Input material: blood. The receptor set was obtained from a girl aged 10-17 years with multiple sclerosis. CDR3s include the opening cysteine and the closing phenylalanine or tryptophan. The D gene is left open where the match is weak. Part of the rows lack a size; the others show once, few, many or a class for expanded clones.

clone_size cdr3_length j_call d_call v_call cdr3_aa cdr3_nt
NA 16 TRBJ2-3 NA TRBV7-2 CASSLGPDWSTDTQYF TGTGCCAGCAGCTTAGGCCCGGACTGGAGCACAGATACGCAGTATTTT
few 14 TRBJ2-5 TRBD1 TRBV12-3/TRBV12-4 CASSPPGQGKTQYF TGTGCCAGCAGTCCGCCCGGACAGGGGAAGACCCAGTACTTC
few 14 TRBJ1-2 TRBD1 TRBV29-1 CSVERGTGSYGYTF TGCAGCGTTGAGAGAGGGACAGGGTCCTATGGCTACACCTTC
few 13 TRBJ2-3 NA TRBV12-3/TRBV12-4 CASSLDKTDAQYF TGTGCCAGCAGTTTGGACAAGACAGATGCGCAGTATTTT
few 13 TRBJ2-1 NA TRBV24-1 CATSDGGVNEQFF TGTGCCACCAGTGACGGAGGGGTCAATGAGCAGTTCTTC
few 12 TRBJ1-1 NA TRBV29-1 CSSTQGGTEAFF TGCAGCTCTACCCAGGGTGGCACTGAAGCTTTCTTT
NA 16 TRBJ2-3 TRBD2 TRBV7-9 CASSSRLASSTDTQYF TGTGCCAGCAGCTCGAGACTAGCTAGTAGCACAGATACGCAGTATTTT
NA 16 TRBJ1-1 NA TRBV4-2 CASSQDGTDMNTEAFF TGTGCCAGCAGCCAAGATGGGACGGACATGAACACTGAAGCTTTCTTT
NA 17 TRBJ2-5 TRBD2 TRBV12-3/TRBV12-4 CASSPGLAGARAETQYF TGTGCCAGCAGTCCCGGACTAGCGGGGGCGAGGGCGGAGACCCAGTACTTC
NA 16 TRBJ1-5 NA TRBV6-1 CASSALGQMGYQPQHF TGTGCCAGCAGTGCCCTAGGACAGATGGGCTATCAGCCCCAGCATTTT
NA 15 TRBJ2-7 TRBD1 TRBV14 CASSVSGQGAYEQYF TGTGCCAGCAGCGTGAGCGGACAGGGAGCCTACGAGCAGTACTTC
NA 13 TRBJ2-7 NA TRBV30 CAWTSTTDYEQYF TGTGCCTGGACCTCGACCACAGACTACGAGCAGTACTTC
NA 14 TRBJ2-1 TRBD1 TRBV29-1 CSADTGGAENEQFF TGCAGCGCTGATACAGGGGGCGCGGAGAATGAGCAGTTCTTC
NA 17 TRBJ1-1 TRBD1 TRBV5-1 CASSLGQGATLATEAFF TGCGCCAGCAGCTTGGGACAGGGAGCCACTCTAGCCACTGAAGCTTTCTTT
NA 16 TRBJ2-2 TRBD2 TRBV5-1 CASVSGTSGKGGELFF TGCGCCAGCGTCTCCGGGACTAGCGGGAAAGGCGGGGAGCTGTTTTTT
few 14 TRBJ2-7 NA TRBV12-3/TRBV12-4 CASSLRPLRDEQYF TGTGCCAGCAGTTTACGGCCCCTAAGGGACGAGCAGTACTTC
NA 15 TRBJ2-1 TRBD2 TRBV12-3/TRBV12-4 CASSLNQREAYEQFF TGTGCCAGCAGTTTAAATCAGCGGGAGGCCTATGAGCAGTTCTTC
NA 15 TRBJ2-3 TRBD1 TRBV5-1 CASSLSGDRTDTQYF TGCGCCAGCAGCTTGTCAGGGGACAGGACAGATACGCAGTATTTT
few 17 TRBJ2-1 TRBD2 TRBV4-1 CASRRKLLADSYNEQFF TGCGCCAGCAGACGAAAATTACTAGCGGATTCCTACAATGAGCAGTTCTTC
few 15 TRBJ2-3 TRBD2 TRBV6-5 CASRGGEHVTDTQYF TGTGCCAGCAGGGGGGGGGAACACGTCACAGATACGCAGTATTTT
NA 19 TRBJ2-1 NA TRBV21-1 CASSKNERRRASSYNEQFF TGTGCCAGCAGCAAAAACGAGCGGAGAAGGGCGAGCTCCTACAATGAGCAGTTCTTC
NA 16 TRBJ2-3 NA TRBV12-3/TRBV12-4 CASRRRRTGITDTQYF TGTGCCAGCAGACGCCGCCGGACCGGGATCACAGATACGCAGTATTTT
NA 14 TRBJ2-3 NA TRBV12-3/TRBV12-4 CASSLYGLGDTQYF TGTGCCAGCAGTTTATATGGGCTTGGGGATACGCAGTATTTT
NA 14 TRBJ1-1 TRBD1 TRBV20-1 CSARAHRGGTEAFF TGCAGTGCTAGAGCTCACAGGGGAGGCACTGAAGCTTTCTTT
NA 16 TRBJ1-1 NA TRBV5-1 CASSSVQGIGNTEAFF TGCGCCAGCAGCTCGGTCCAGGGGATCGGGAACACTGAAGCTTTCTTT
NA 13 TRBJ2-7 NA TRBV10-3 CATTRDTLYEQYF TGTGCCACGACTAGGGACACTCTCTACGAGCAGTACTTC
NA 15 TRBJ2-1 TRBD2 TRBV5-1 CASSTGTSGSYEQFF TGCGCCAGCTCCACCGGGACTAGCGGGAGCTATGAGCAGTTCTTC
NA 15 TRBJ2-5 TRBD1 TRBV6-1 CASSEAWTGQETQYF TGTGCCAGCAGTGAGGCTTGGACAGGGCAAGAGACCCAGTACTTC
NA 12 TRBJ2-5 TRBD1 TRBV5-1 CASNWDRETQYF TGCGCCAGCAACTGGGACAGGGAGACCCAGTACTTC
NA 13 TRBJ2-1 TRBD2 TRBV20-1 CSAGRGGLNEQFF TGCAGTGCGGGGCGGGGGGGCCTCAATGAGCAGTTCTTC
NA 16 TRBJ2-7 TRBD1 TRBV5-1 CASSLVGQGTPYEQYF TGCGCCAGCAGCTTAGTTGGACAGGGGACCCCCTACGAGCAGTACTTC
NA 13 TRBJ1-1 NA TRBV10-3 CAIRPDRLTEAFF TGTGCCATTCGCCCAGACAGGCTCACTGAAGCTTTCTTT
NA 14 TRBJ2-3 TRBD1 TRBV20-1 CSATGTGWTDTQYF TGCAGTGCTACCGGGACAGGGTGGACAGATACGCAGTATTTT
NA 16 TRBJ2-5 NA TRBV7-7 CASSSRAGGTQETQYF TGTGCCAGCAGCTCCAGGGCAGGCGGGACACAAGAGACCCAGTACTTC
NA 16 TRBJ2-5 TRBD2 TRBV29-1 CSVGGTSGRAGETQYF TGCAGCGTCGGGGGGACTAGCGGGAGGGCCGGGGAGACCCAGTACTTC
NA 15 TRBJ1-3 NA TRBV7-9 CASSFTLNSGNTIYF TGTGCCAGCAGCTTTACCCTGAACTCTGGAAACACCATATATTTT
NA 14 TRBJ1-2 NA TRBV7-9 CASSLALESYGYTF TGTGCCAGCAGCTTAGCCCTCGAGAGCTATGGCTACACCTTC
NA 12 TRBJ1-2 NA TRBV12-3/TRBV12-4 CASSRPFYGYTF TGTGCCAGCAGCCGTCCCTTCTATGGCTACACCTTC
NA 13 TRBJ1-1 TRBD1 TRBV7-9 CASSFRDRGEAFF TGTGCCAGCAGCTTCCGGGACAGGGGGGAAGCTTTCTTT
NA 17 TRBJ1-1 TRBD1 TRBV6-2/TRBV6-3 CASSYGRQGTRGTEAFF TGTGCCAGCAGTTACGGGCGACAGGGAACTCGAGGCACTGAAGCTTTCTTT